The clone carrying this T cell receptor (beta chain) has a count of ten or more. Its antigen is unidentified. These data originate in a study of T-cell reconstitution after alpha-beta-depleted transplantation in children. Unique molecular identifiers were used to barcode this TCRbeta library. Each CDR3 protein is one row after TCRdb ran MiXCR on the PCR reads. The repertoire includes 400,000 to 450,000 distinct CDR3 sequences, 43% of them detected once, and approximately 25% sits in the top ten. The CDR3 is made up of 12 amino acids. The V gene's germline CDR1 is GTSNPN and CDR2 SVGIG (reference sequence). Trimming removed 1 base from V and 8 bases from J, with 9 bases in between. Notes on the study in general: Several hundred expanded graft clones reportedly supplied alpha-beta T cells about two months after transplant. The authors attributed T-cell counts and diversity one year after transplant mostly to newly produced T cells. Surviving recipient T cells and intrathymic progenitors accounted for some patients' high TCRbeta diversity at day 60.

This chain connects TRBV30 to TRBJ2-1; D may be TRBD1 (5 bases). The clonotype was recovered from a girl aged 2 to 10 with aplastic anemia, due to receive a stem cell transplant. Sequenced material: PBMCs, taken before TCRalphabeta/CD19-depleted stem cell transplant. CDR3 DNA: TGTGCCTGGAGTGATTGGGGCGATGAGCAGTTCTTC. Residues: CAWSDWGDEQFF. The variable domain in full, completed from reference TRBV30 and TRBJ2-1, reads SQTIHQWPATLVQPVGSPLSLECTVEGTSNPNLYWYRQAAGRGLQLLFYSVGIGQISSEVPQNLSASRPQDRQFILSSKKLLLSDSGFYLCAWSDWGDEQFFGPGTRLTVL.